The 20 T cell receptor beta chains presented below share a single source sample, sequenced in a study of T cells of healthy individuals. One entry per CDR3 protein, called by TCRdb with MiXCR from the 5' RACE reads. In the table there are tens of thousands of distinct CDR3 sequences, roughly 14% of which are singletons. These receptors originate from a human donor in good health.

This clonotype appeared many times. The rearrangement uses TRBV7-2 and TRBJ1-5; D remains unclear. Germline-derived CDR1 and CDR2 are SGHTA and FQGNSA. Deletions cut 5 bases from V and 0 bases from J, with 11 bases between. This CDR3 is built from 15 residues. This chain's CDR3 is CASSPGPYSNQPQHF. The CDR3 coding sequence is TGTGCCAGCAGCCCTGGTCCGTATAGCAATCAGCCCCAGCATTTT.

This clonotype showed up many times. The genes are TRBV6-1 and TRBJ1-2; 7 nucleotides agree with TRBD1. The ends lost 2 bases at V and 5 bases at J; junction bases unmatched: 8. Germline loops: CDR1 MNHNS, CDR2 SASEGT. CDR3 length equals 15 residues. In nucleotides, the CDR3 is TGTGCCAGCAGTGAACGGGACAGAAACCTTTATGGCTACACCTTC. It is translated as CASSERDRNLYGYTF.

This clonotype was seen a handful of times. This chain joins TRBV6-2 or TRBV6-3 and TRBJ2-3; TRBD2 aligns across 9 bases. Germline V gives CDR1 MNHEY, CDR2 SVGEGT. V gave up 6 bases and J gave up 4 bases; unmatched junction bases: 8. This CDR3 has 15 residues. The CDR3 region is CASSGVAGAADTQYF. CDR3 nucleotides: TGTGCCAGCAGCGGAGTAGCGGGAGCGGCAGATACGCAGTATTTT.

This clonotype has a count of ten or more. The genes are TRBV24-1 and TRBJ2-4; either TRBD1 or TRBD2 may supply D (5 bases each). The germline V and J ends were trimmed by 5 bases and 7 bases, with 11 bases remaining between them. CDR1 is KGHDR and CDR2 is SFDVKD in the germline V gene. The CDR3 is 13 residues long. For the CDR3, the DNA is TGTGCCACCAGTGGTACCGGGACCAACATTCAGTACTTC. Amino acid sequence: CATSGTGTNIQYF.

There are a few counts of this clonotype. V is TRBV12-3 or TRBV12-4 and J is TRBJ2-5, with D possibly being TRBD2 (6 bases). Trimming stripped 6 bases from V and 4 bases from J, with 21 bases between. The CDR3 sequence is 16 residues long. CDR3 sequence: CASSSAKISGAETQYF. The CDR3 nucleotides read TGTGCCAGCAGCTCTGCAAAGATTAGCGGAGCAGAGACCCAGTACTTC.

This clonotype showed up just a few times. The chain employs TRBV18 and TRBJ1-1; the match to TRBD1 covers 9 bases. The germline V gene encodes CDR1 KGHSH and CDR2 LQKENI. With 2 bases clipped from V and 10 bases from J, the junction kept 8 bases outside the gene matches. This CDR3 has 14 amino acids. This CDR3 is CASSPAGTGSIAFF. CDR3 in DNA: TGTGCCAGCTCACCAGCTGGGACAGGGTCAATAGCTTTCTTT. The whole variable domain, filled in from reference TRBV18 and TRBJ1-1, reads NAGVMQNPRHLVRRRGQEARLRCSPMKGHSHVYWYRQLPEEGLKFMVYLQKENIIDESGMPKERFSAEFPKEGPSILRIQQVVRGDSAAYFCASSPAGTGSIAFFGQGTRLTVV.

This chain connects TRBV7-9 to TRBJ1-4; 7 bases are shared with TRBD1. Trimming removed 3 bases from V and 7 bases from J; junction bases left unmatched: 11. Germline V gene lookup returns CDR1 SEHNR and CDR2 FQNEAQ (reference sequence). The CDR3 sequence is 16 residues long. The CDR3 protein is CASSFSRDSGGEKLFF. CDR3 nucleotides: TGTGCCAGCAGCTTCTCCCGGGACAGCGGAGGTGAAAAACTGTTTTTT.

This clonotype was observed a few times. The chain carries TRBV12-5 and TRBJ2-3; the match to TRBD2 covers 14 bases. V gave up 4 bases and J gave up 3 bases; unmatched junction bases: 3. The CDR3 covers 16 residues. Per the germline V gene, CDR1 is LGHNT and CDR2 is FRNRAP. CDR3 DNA: TGTGCTAGTGGTTCGGGGACTAGCGGGAGAACAGATACGCAGTATTTT. Amino acid sequence: CASGSGTSGRTDTQYF.

This clonotype occurred a few times. V and J are TRBV19 and TRBJ2-1, with 7 nucleotides matching TRBD1. Germline trimming cut 6 bases from V and 0 bases from J; bases unmatched to any gene: 14. Germline assignment: CDR1 LNHDA and CDR2 SQIVND (reference sequence). The CDR3 spans 18 residues. The CDR3, as DNA: TGTGCCAGTAGAGACATGGACAGGTCAAGATTCTCCTACAATGAGCAGTTCTTC. Its translation: CASRDMDRSRFSYNEQFF.

This clonotype was observed a few times. V usage is TRBV24-1 and J usage is TRBJ2-1; 7 bases are shared with TRBD1. The V gene's germline CDR1 is KGHDR and CDR2 SFDVKD. V dropped 5 bases and J dropped 3; count of bases not matched to a gene: 6. The CDR3 spans 15 residues. The CDR3 loop reads CATSVIRDSYNEQFF. Here the CDR3 DNA reads TGTGCCACCAGTGTAATACGGGACAGCTACAATGAGCAGTTCTTC.

This clonotype occurred many times. This chain joins TRBV7-9 and TRBJ2-1; D is possibly TRBD2 (6 bases). Trimming shortened V by 6 bases and J by 6 bases, and 15 bases separated the two germline ends. Germline CDR1 and CDR2: SEHNR and FQNEAQ (reference sequence). This CDR3 is built from 14 residues. The CDR3 DNA reads TGTGCCAGCAGTTTAACGGGACTCATCAATGAGCAGTTCTTC. It translates to CASSLTGLINEQFF.

This clonotype showed up just a few times. This rearrangement joins TRBV2 to TRBJ2-1; the match to TRBD2 covers 8 bases. With V trimmed by 4 bases and J by 4 bases, 6 bases remained unmatched. Germline lookup yields CDR1 SNHLY and CDR2 FYNNEI. This CDR3 contains 15 residues. The chain's CDR3 is CASSARRGVYNEQFF. The CDR3 DNA sequence: TGTGCCAGCAGTGCCCGGCGGGGGGTTTACAATGAGCAGTTCTTC.

This clonotype has only a few counts. CDR3: CASSLIGYEQYF. DNA for the CDR3: TGTGCCAGCAGCTTGATAGGCTACGAGCAGTACTTC. V usage is TRBV11-2 and J usage is TRBJ2-7, with unresolved D. Trimming removed 3 bases from V and 3 bases from J, with 6 bases in between. The CDR3 totals 12 residues. Per germline, CDR1 SGHAT and CDR2 FQNNGV.

This clonotype occurred a few times. The rearrangement links TRBV11-3 to TRBJ1-1; 11 bases are shared with TRBD1. The CDR3 is 15 amino acids. The ends lost 5 bases at V and 0 bases at J; junction bases unmatched: 2. Germline CDR1 is SGHNT and CDR2 is YENEEA. CDR3 amino acids: CASSRTGGLNTEAFF. In nucleotides, the CDR3 is TGTGCCAGCAGCCGGACAGGGGGCTTGAACACTGAAGCTTTCTTT.

In this sample, this clonotype turned up a few times. The chain uses TRBV10-2 and TRBJ2-1; TRBD2 matches 9 bases. Germline loops: CDR1 WSHSY, CDR2 SAAADI. The J segment lost 2 bases and the V segment lost 5 bases, leaving 4 bases of the junction unmatched. The CDR3 extends over 15 amino acids. For the CDR3, the DNA is TGCGCCAGCAGTAGTAGCGGGAGCACCTACAATGAGCAGTTCTTC. It is translated as CASSSSGSTYNEQFF.

This clonotype was counted only a few times. V is TRBV20-1 and J is TRBJ1-2, with D perhaps matching TRBD1 (5 bases). The CDR3 loop spans 13 amino acids. CDR1 and CDR2 (germline): DFQATT, SNEGSKA (reference sequence). Trimming removed 6 bases from V and 5 bases from J, with 16 bases in between. CDR3 region: CSAQDQEGYGYTF. CDR3 DNA: TGCAGTGCCCAAGACCAGGAGGGGTATGGCTACACCTTC.

This clonotype came up a few times. At one end, the junction sequence differs from germline, possibly due to a read error. This chain uses TRBV2 with TRBJ1-2; possible D gene TRBD1, 5 bases. Germline CDR1 reads SNHLY; CDR2 reads FYNNEI. This CDR3 has 11 residues. The CDR3 sequence is CASSDEGRQSF. CDR3 nucleotides: TGTGCCAGCAGTGATGAGGGGAGACAGAGCTTC. The variable domain in full, completed from reference TRBV2 and TRBJ1-2, reads EPEVTQTPSHQVTQMGQEVILRCVPISNHLYFYWYRQILGQKVEFLVSFYNNEISEKSEIFDDQFSVERPDGSNFTLKIRSTKLEDSAMYFCASSDEGRQSFGSGTRLTVV.

This clonotype has a handful of counts. This chain links TRBV4-1 with TRBJ2-1; 11 nucleotides agree with TRBD2. Germline-derived CDR1 and CDR2 are MGHRA and YSYEKL. Losses at the gene ends were 0 bases for V and 6 bases for J; bases not matched to a gene: 10. The CDR3 has 18 amino acids. The CDR3 DNA reads TGCGCCAGCAGCCAAGATAGGTTGGTAGCGGGGGGGCCCAATGAGCAGTTCTTC. It codes for CASSQDRLVAGGPNEQFF.

This clonotype came up many times. CDR3 nucleotide sequence: TGTGCCAGCAGCCGGACAGGGGACTTTAACTATGGCTACACCTTC. Translating gives CASSRTGDFNYGYTF. The chain couples TRBV12-3 or TRBV12-4 to TRBJ1-2; 9 nucleotides match TRBD1. Germline trimming cut 6 bases from V and 1 base from J; bases unmatched to any gene: 6. The CDR3 covers 15 residues.

In this sample, this clonotype turned up many times. The chain recombines TRBV10-3 with TRBJ2-7, with D perhaps TRBD1 (5 bases). The CDR3 totals 11 residues. Germline V CDR1 and CDR2: ENHRY, SYGVKD. Deletions cut 2 bases from V and 12 bases from J, with 11 bases between. The CDR3 nucleotides read TGTGCCATCAGTGAGACGACAGCCCGGTACTTC. Translation gives CAISETTARYF.